This T cell receptor (beta chain) was captured by sequencing in a study of Ad26.COV2.S vaccination and SARS-CoV-2 variants. Concerning this clone: Antigen unknown.

Study-level results: Substantial breadth was reportedly displayed by spike-specific CD8+ and CD4+ T cell responses after vaccination.

Libraries were prepared by immunoSEQ multiplex PCR; TCRdb keeps only in-frame clonotypes and omits some of them. The table records 350,000 to 450,000 clones, 92% of them present only once. Germline loops: CDR1 SNHLY, CDR2 FYNNEI. V was clipped by 6 bases and J by 7 bases; unmatched bases: 3. The CDR3 loop spans 14 amino acids. The sequencing used peripheral blood, collected after recovery from COVID-19. This clonotype originated in a human donor who had recovered from COVID-19. J is TRBJ1-6 and V is TRBV2, with TRBD1 identical over 10 bases. CDR3 residues: CASRRQGANSPLHF. The CDR3 DNA is TGTGCCAGCAGAAGACAGGGGGCCAATTCACCCCTCCACTTT.